This passage covers 14 T cell receptor beta chains from one sample sequenced in a study of cytomegalovirus exposure and HLA in healthy donors. PCR involved 60 Vbeta and 13 Jbeta primers. Sequencing was performed with immunoSEQ multiplex PCR; in TCRdb, only in-frame clones are kept and a portion is missing. The sample includes around 150,000 clones, about three quarters of them seen just once. Source material: PBMCs. These TCRs come from a man aged 50 to 60 in good health and CMV-seropositive.

CDR3 sequence (DNA): TGTGCCAGCAGCTTCGAAGGACTTTACCTCAATGAGCAGTTCTTC. Its translation is CASSFEGLYLNEQFF. The gene calls are TRBV5-7 and TRBJ2-1; D is possibly TRBD2 (5 bases). TRBV5-7 is identified as an open reading frame with a role that is uncertain. V lost 2 bases to trimming and J lost 6 bases, with 15 bases between them. The CDR3 covers 15 residues.

V usage is TRBV6-5 and J usage is TRBJ1-4, with TRBD1 identical over 7 bases. The junction had 5 bases not matched to a gene; V was cut back by 4 bases and J by 0 bases. Germline CDR1 reads MNHEY; CDR2 reads SVGAGI. There are 16 residues in the CDR3. The CDR3 protein is CASSLGQVATNEKLFF. CDR3 coding DNA: TGTGCCAGCAGTTTAGGACAGGTTGCAACTAATGAAAAACTGTTTTTT.

With respect to this clone: Other DNA sequences in this specimen translate into the identical CDR3. The V call is TRBV5-6, the J call TRBJ1-6; 9 bases agree with TRBD1. The ends lost 4 bases at V and 13 bases at J; junction bases unmatched: 9. Per germline, CDR1 SGHDT and CDR2 YYEEEE. CDR3 length: 14 residues. CDR3 loop: CASSTDRGLAPLHF. As DNA, the CDR3 is TGTGCCAGCAGCACCGACAGGGGGTTGGCCCCCCTCCACTTT.

The rearrangement uses TRBV7-9 and TRBJ1-6, with D perhaps matching TRBD1 (6 bases). This CDR3 is 15 amino acids long. Germline V CDR1 and CDR2: SEHNR, FQNEAQ (reference sequence). V was shortened by 4 bases and J by 10 bases, with 17 bases between the two germline ends. The CDR3 nucleotides read TGTGCCAGCAGCTCCGGACAGTTTAACGGGTCACCCCTCCACTTT. This gives the protein CASSSGQFNGSPLHF.

The chain is built from TRBV28 and TRBJ1-2, with 12 bases aligning to TRBD1. CDR1 and CDR2 from the germline V gene are MDHEN and SYDVKM. V trimming: 3 bases; J trimming: 7 bases; junction bases outside the gene matches: 6. The CDR3 has 15 amino acids. The CDR3 loop reads CASSFRGTGGSGYTF. In DNA form, the CDR3 reads TGTGCCAGCAGTTTCAGGGGGACAGGGGGCTCTGGCTACACCTTC.

V is TRBV29-1 and J is TRBJ1-2; 10 nucleotides agree with TRBD1. The CDR3 contains 12 residues. V dropped 7 bases and J dropped 5; count of bases not matched to a gene: 4. Germline V gene data show CDR1 as SQVTM and CDR2 as ANQGSEA. The CDR3 loop is CSDSGQGYGYTF. In DNA form, the CDR3 reads TGCAGCGACTCGGGACAGGGGTATGGCTACACCTTC.

The gene calls are TRBV6-5 and TRBJ1-4; 12 bases match TRBD1. This CDR3 is built from 15 residues. With V trimmed by 6 bases and J by 5 bases, 4 bases remained unmatched. Per germline, CDR1 MNHEY and CDR2 SVGAGI. This CDR3 is CASRGTGGQNEKLFF. CDR3 in DNA: TGTGCCAGCAGAGGGACAGGGGGCCAAAATGAAAAACTGTTTTTT.

V usage is TRBV4-1 and J usage is TRBJ1-2; D gene ambiguous. CDR1 and CDR2 from the germline V gene are MGHRA and YSYEKL. Trimming removed 2 bases at V and 2 bases at J, with 9 bases between. The CDR3 loop spans 14 amino acids. CDR3 sequence: CASSQSGINYGYTF. CDR3 bases: TGCGCCAGCAGCCAATCGGGAATCAACTATGGCTACACCTTC.

The chain is built from TRBV29-1 and TRBJ2-3, with TRBD1 identical over 7 bases. The CDR3 spans 14 residues. J was trimmed by 5 bases and V by 2 bases; bases with no gene match: 7. The V gene's germline CDR1 is SQVTM and CDR2 ANQGSEA. The CDR3, as DNA: TGCAGCGTTGAAAGAGGGACAGTGGTAGATACGCAGTATTTT. It is translated as CSVERGTVVDTQYF.

CDR3 DNA: TGCGCCAGCAGCCAAGGGCCGCTCTACGAGCAGTACTTC. This translates into CASSQGPLYEQYF. V gene TRBV4-3 combines with J gene TRBJ2-7; D is unresolved. The V and J ends lost 1 base and 3 bases respectively, with 7 bases between them. The CDR3 contains 13 residues. Looked up from germline, CDR1 is LGHNA and CDR2 is YSLEER.

The chain combines TRBV5-1 with TRBJ2-5; D possibly corresponds to TRBD1 (7 bases). Trimming stripped 4 bases from V and 2 bases from J, with 15 bases between. The germline CDR1 and CDR2 sequences are SGHRS and YFSETQ. The CDR3 covers 15 residues. The DNA for the CDR3 is TGCGCCAGCAGCACGGGGGACAGCCATCAAGAGACCCAGTACTTC. Residues: CASSTGDSHQETQYF.

This clone was seen only once. V gene TRBV2 combines with J gene TRBJ1-2; possibly TRBD1 for D (6 bases). V dropped 9 bases and J dropped 3 bases, with 14 bases sitting between them. The germline V gene has CDR1 SNHLY and CDR2 FYNNEI. CDR3 size: 13 residues. CDR3 amino acids: CARLKQGDYGYTF. DNA for the CDR3: TGTGCCAGGCTCAAACAGGGTGACTATGGCTACACCTTC.

The chain recombines TRBV9 with TRBJ1-4; perhaps TRBD1 as D (5 bases). This CDR3 contains 17 residues. V lost 0 bases, J lost 7 bases, and 19 bases lay in between. Germline loops: CDR1 SGDLS, CDR2 YYNGEE. The CDR3 is CASSVGDSQGPGEKLFF. The CDR3 nucleotides are TGTGCCAGCAGCGTAGGAGACAGTCAGGGCCCGGGTGAAAAACTGTTTTTT.

The chain couples TRBV9 to TRBJ2-3; 8 bases match TRBD2. The CDR3 sequence is 18 residues long. From germline, CDR1 is SGDLS and CDR2 YYNGEE. Trimming at V came to 0 bases and at J to 0 bases, leaving 9 bases not matched to a gene. This CDR3 reads CASSVAFIAGTSTDTQYF. CDR3 nucleotides: TGTGCCAGCAGCGTAGCGTTTATAGCGGGGACTAGCACAGATACGCAGTATTTT.